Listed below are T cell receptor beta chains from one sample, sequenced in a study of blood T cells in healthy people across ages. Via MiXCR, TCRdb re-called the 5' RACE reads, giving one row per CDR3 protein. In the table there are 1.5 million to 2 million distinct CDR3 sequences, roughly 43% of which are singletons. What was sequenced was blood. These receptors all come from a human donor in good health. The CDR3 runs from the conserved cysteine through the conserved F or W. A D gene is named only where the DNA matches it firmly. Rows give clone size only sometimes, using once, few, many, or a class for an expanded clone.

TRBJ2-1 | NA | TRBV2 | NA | CASTGHHNEQFF | TGTGCCAGCACTGGACACCACAATGAGCAGTTCTTC
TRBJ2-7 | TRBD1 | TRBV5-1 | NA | CASRRWGQGHRRSSYEQYF | TGCGCCAGCAGGCGTTGGGGACAGGGGCATCGAAGGAGCTCCTACGAGCAGTACTTC
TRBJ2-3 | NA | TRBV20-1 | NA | CSAHRLAEDTQYF | TGCAGTGCTCACAGGCTAGCTGAAGATACGCAGTATTTT
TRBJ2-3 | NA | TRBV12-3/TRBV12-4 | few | CASSAGISGTDTQYF | TGTGCCAGCAGTGCGGGGATCTCTGGCACAGATACGCAGTATTTT
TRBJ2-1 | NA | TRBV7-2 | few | CASSLGAPSGEQFF | TGTGCCAGCAGCTTAGGGGCCCCTTCGGGTGAGCAGTTCTTC
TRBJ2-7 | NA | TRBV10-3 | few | CAISSQGNSYEQYF | TGTGCCATCAGTTCACAGGGAAATTCCTACGAGCAGTACTTC
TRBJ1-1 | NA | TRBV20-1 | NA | CSASSGGTEAFF | TGCAGTGCTTCGTCGGGGGGCACTGAAGCTTTCTTT
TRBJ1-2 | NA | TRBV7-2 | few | CASSLRVGYGHTF | TGTGCCAGCAGCTTACGGGTGGGCTATGGCCACACCTTC
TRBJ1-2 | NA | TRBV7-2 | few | CASSLYQGPGYTF | TGTGCCAGCAGCTTGTACCAGGGCCCTGGCTACACCTTC
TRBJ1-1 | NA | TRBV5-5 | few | CASSFVEFTEAFF | TGTGCCAGCAGCTTTGTGGAATTCACTGAAGCTTTCTTT
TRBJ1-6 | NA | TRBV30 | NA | CAWSVQGPLHF | TGTGCCTGGAGTGTACAGGGACCCCTCCACTTT
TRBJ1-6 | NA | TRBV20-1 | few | CSARSRDNSPLHF | TGCAGTGCTCGGAGCAGGGATAATTCACCCCTCCACTTT
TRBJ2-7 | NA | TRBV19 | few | CASSTYQGNKREQYF | TGTGCCAGTAGTACCTACCAGGGAAATAAGAGGGAGCAGTACTTC
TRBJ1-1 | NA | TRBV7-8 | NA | CASSLVAVMTEAFF | TGTGCCAGCAGCTTAGTGGCAGTGATGACTGAAGCTTTCTTT
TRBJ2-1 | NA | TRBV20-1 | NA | CSAHRDIEDPNEQFF | TGCAGTGCTCACCGGGACATCGAAGACCCCAATGAGCAGTTCTTC
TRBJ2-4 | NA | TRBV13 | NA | CASSLGPFEEQYF | TGTGCCAGCAGCTTAGGGCCCTTTGAGGAGCAGTACTTC
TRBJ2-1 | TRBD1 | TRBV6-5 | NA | CASNEQGSSYNEQFF | TGTGCCAGCAACGAACAGGGGAGCTCCTACAATGAGCAGTTCTTC
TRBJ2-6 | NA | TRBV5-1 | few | CASRLGYSGANVLTF | TGCGCCAGCAGACTGGGGTACTCTGGGGCCAACGTCCTGACTTTC
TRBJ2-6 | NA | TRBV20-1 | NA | CSARDRGGSSGANVLTF | TGCAGTGCTAGAGACAGGGGGGGGAGCTCTGGGGCCAACGTCCTGACTTTC
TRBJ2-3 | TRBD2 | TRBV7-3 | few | CASSFTSGGSDTQYF | TGTGCCAGCAGCTTTACTAGCGGGGGCTCTGATACGCAGTATTTT
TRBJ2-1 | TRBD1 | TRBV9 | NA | CASSVGAGGPLEQFF | TGTGCCAGCAGCGTAGGGGCAGGGGGCCCTTTGGAGCAGTTCTTC
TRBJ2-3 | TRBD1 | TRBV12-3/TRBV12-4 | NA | CASSQPGQLLSDTQYF | TGTGCCAGCAGTCAACCGGGACAGCTCTTATCAGATACGCAGTATTTT
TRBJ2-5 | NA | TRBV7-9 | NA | CASSPPSGRETQYF | TGTGCCAGCAGCCCGCCTAGTGGCCGAGAGACCCAGTACTTC
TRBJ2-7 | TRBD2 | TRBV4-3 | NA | CASSQESLAGGLSEQYF | TGCGCCAGCAGCCAAGAATCCCTAGCGGGGGGGCTGAGTGAGCAGTACTTC
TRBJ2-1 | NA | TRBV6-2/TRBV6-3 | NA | CASSAQGTSYNEQFF | TGTGCCAGCAGTGCACAGGGGACTAGCTACAATGAGCAGTTCTTC
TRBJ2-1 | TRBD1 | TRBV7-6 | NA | CASSLRGLGQGMYNEQFF | TGTGCCAGCAGCTTAAGGGGGCTGGGACAGGGGATGTACAATGAGCAGTTCTTC
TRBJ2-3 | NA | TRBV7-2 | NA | CATKVGGIDTQYF | TGTGCCACCAAGGTGGGGGGCATAGATACGCAGTATTTT
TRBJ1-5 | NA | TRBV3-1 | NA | CASSRWGTSQPQHF | TGTGCCAGCAGCCGCTGGGGTACCTCGCAGCCCCAGCATTTT
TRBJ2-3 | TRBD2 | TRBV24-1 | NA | CATSEQTSGVHTDTQYF | TGTGCCACCAGTGAACAGACTAGCGGGGTACACACAGATACGCAGTATTTT
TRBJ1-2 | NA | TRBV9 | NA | CASSVGGEAGHGYTF | TGTGCCAGCAGCGTAGGGGGTGAGGCAGGCCATGGCTACACCTTC
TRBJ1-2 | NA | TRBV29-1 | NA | CSVEALTGMRTYGYIF | TGCAGCGTTGAAGCATTAACAGGGATGCGAACCTATGGCTACATCTTC
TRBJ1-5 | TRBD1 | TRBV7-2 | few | CASSLDRGRNQPQHF | TGTGCCAGCAGCTTGGACAGGGGTCGCAATCAGCCCCAGCATTTT
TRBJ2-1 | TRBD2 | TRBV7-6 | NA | CASSSGTSVHNEQFF | TGTGCCAGCAGCTCCGGGACTAGCGTTCACAATGAGCAGTTCTTC
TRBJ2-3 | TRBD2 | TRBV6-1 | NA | CASSDPGLAVSTDTQYF | TGTGCCAGCAGTGACCCGGGACTAGCAGTTAGCACAGATACGCAGTATTTT
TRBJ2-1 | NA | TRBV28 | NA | CASTYSVSYNEQFF | TGTGCCAGCACCTACTCGGTCTCCTACAATGAGCAGTTCTTC
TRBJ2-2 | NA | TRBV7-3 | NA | CASSLISADTGELFF | TGTGCCAGCAGCTTAATATCGGCAGACACCGGGGAGCTGTTTTTT
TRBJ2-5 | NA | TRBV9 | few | CASSVANSKTQYF | TGTGCCAGCAGCGTAGCTAATAGTAAGACCCAGTACTTC
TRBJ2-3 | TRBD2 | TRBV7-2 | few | CASSLRLLAGGQGDTQYF | TGTGCCAGCAGCTTACGCCTACTAGCGGGGGGTCAAGGGGATACGCAGTATTTT